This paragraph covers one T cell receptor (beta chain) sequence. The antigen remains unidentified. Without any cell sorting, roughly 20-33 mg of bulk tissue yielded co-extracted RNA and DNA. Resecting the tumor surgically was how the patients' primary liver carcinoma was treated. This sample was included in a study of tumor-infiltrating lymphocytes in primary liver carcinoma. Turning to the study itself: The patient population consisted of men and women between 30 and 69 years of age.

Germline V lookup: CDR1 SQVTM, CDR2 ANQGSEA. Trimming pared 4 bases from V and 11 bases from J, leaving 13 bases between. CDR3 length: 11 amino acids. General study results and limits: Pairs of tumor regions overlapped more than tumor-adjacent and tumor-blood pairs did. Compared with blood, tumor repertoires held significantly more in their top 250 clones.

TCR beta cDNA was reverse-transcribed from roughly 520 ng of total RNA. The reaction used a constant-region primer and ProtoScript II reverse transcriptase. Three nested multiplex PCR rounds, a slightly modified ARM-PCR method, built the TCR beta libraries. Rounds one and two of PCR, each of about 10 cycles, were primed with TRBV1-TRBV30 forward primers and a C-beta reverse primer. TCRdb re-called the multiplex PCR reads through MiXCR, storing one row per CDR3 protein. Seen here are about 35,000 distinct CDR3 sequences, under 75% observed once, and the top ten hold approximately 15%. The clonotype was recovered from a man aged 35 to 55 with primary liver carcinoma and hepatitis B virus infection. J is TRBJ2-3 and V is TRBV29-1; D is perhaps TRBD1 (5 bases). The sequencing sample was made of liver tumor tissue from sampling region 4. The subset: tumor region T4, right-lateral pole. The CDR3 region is CSVVGPAKQYF. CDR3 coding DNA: TGCAGCGTTGTGGGGCCCGCAAAGCAGTATTTT.